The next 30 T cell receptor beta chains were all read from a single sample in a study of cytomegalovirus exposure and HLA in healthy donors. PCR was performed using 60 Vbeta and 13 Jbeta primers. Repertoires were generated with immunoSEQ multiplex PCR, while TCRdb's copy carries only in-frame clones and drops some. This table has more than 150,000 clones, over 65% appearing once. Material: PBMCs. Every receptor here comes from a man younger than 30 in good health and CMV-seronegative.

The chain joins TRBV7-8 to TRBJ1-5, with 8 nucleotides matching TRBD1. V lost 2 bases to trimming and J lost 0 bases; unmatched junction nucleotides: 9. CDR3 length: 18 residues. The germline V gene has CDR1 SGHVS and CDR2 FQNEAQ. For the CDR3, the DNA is TGTGCCAGCAGCTTACGTCCGGGACAGGAACATAGCAATCAGCCCCAGCATTTT. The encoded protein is CASSLRPGQEHSNQPQHF.

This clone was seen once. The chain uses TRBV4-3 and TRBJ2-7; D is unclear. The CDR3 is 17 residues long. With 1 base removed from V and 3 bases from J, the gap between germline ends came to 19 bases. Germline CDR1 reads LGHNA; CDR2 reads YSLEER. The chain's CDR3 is CASSQACETRRFYEQYF. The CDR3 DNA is TGCGCCAGCAGCCAAGCGTGTGAGACACGACGGTTCTACGAGCAGTACTTC.

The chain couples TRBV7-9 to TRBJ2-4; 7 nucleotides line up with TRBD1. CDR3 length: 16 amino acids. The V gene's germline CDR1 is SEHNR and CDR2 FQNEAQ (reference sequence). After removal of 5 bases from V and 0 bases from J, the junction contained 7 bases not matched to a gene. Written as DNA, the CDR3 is TGTGCCAGCAGCGCGACAGGGATACTAGCCAAAAACATTCAGTACTTC. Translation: CASSATGILAKNIQYF.

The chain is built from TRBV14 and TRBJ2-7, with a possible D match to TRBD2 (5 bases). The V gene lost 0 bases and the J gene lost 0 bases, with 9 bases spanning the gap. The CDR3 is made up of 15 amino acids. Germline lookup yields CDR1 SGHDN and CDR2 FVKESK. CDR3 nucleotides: TGTGCCAGCAGCCAAGATGGGAGACGCTCCTACGAGCAGTACTTC. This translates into CASSQDGRRSYEQYF.

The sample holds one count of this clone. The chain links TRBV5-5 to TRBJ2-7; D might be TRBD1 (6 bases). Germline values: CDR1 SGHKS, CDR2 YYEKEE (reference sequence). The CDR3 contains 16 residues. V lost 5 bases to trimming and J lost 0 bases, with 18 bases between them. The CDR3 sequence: CASSKLGTPNSYEQYF. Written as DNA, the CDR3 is TGTGCCAGCAGTAAACTGGGGACACCCAACTCCTACGAGCAGTACTTC.

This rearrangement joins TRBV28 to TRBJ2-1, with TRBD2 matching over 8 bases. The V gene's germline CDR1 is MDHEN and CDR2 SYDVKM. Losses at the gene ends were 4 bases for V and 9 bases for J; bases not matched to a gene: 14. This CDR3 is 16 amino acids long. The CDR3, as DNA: TGTGCCAGCAGTTCACCCTCAGCGGGAGTGGTGATTGAGCAGTTCTTC. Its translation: CASSSPSAGVVIEQFF. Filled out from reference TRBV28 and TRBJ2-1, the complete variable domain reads DVKVTQSSRYLVKRTGEKVFLECVQDMDHENMFWYRQDPGLGLRLIYFSYDVKMKEKGDIPEGYSVSREKKERFSLILESASTNQTSMYLCASSSPSAGVVIEQFFGPGTRLTVL.

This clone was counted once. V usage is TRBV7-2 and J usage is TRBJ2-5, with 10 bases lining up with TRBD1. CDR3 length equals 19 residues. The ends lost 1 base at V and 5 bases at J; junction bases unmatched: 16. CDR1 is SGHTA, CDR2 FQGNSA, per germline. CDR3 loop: CASSLGGSAGQGIWETQYF. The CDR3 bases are TGTGCCAGCAGCTTAGGGGGTTCGGCGGGACAGGGGATTTGGGAGACCCAGTACTTC. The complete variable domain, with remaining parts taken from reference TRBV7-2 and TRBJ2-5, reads GAGVSQSPSNKVTEKGKDVELRCDPISGHTALYWYRQSLGQGLEFLIYFQGNSAPDKSGLPSDRFSAERTGGSVSTLTIQRTQQEDSAVYLCASSLGGSAGQGIWETQYFGPGTRLLVL.

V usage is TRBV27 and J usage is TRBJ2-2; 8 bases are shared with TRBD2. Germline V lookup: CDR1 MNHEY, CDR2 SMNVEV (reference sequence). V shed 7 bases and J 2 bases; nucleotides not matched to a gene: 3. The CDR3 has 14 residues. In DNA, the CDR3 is TGTGCCAGCAATCTAGCGGGTAACACCGGGGAGCTGTTTTTT. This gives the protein CASNLAGNTGELFF.

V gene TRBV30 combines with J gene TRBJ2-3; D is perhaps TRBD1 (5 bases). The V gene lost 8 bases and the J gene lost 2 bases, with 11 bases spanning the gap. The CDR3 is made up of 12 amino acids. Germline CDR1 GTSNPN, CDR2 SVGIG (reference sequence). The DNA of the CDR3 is TGTGCCGAAGGGGTATCCACAGATACGCAGTATTTT. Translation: CAEGVSTDTQYF.

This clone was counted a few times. CDR3 sequence reads: CASSQGAGNSNSPLHF. In DNA, the CDR3 is TGCGCCAGCAGCCAAGGGGCCGGGAATTCTAATTCACCCCTCCACTTT. The genes are TRBV4-1 and TRBJ1-6; D remains ambiguous. V was pared by 1 base and J by 6 bases, with 13 bases between. The CDR3 totals 16 residues. Germline loops: CDR1 MGHRA, CDR2 YSYEKL.

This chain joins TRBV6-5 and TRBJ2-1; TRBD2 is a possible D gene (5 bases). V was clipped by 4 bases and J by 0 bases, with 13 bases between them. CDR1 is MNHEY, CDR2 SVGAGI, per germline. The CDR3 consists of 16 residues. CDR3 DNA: TGTGCCAGCAGTTTCCGGCGGGCGAGCTCCTACAATGAGCAGTTCTTC. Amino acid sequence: CASSFRRASSYNEQFF.

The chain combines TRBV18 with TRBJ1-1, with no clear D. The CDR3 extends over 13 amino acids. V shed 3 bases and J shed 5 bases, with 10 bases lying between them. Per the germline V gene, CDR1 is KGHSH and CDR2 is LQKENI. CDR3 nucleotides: TGTGCCAGCTCACCCCCCGCGGATACTGAAGCTTTCTTT. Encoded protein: CASSPPADTEAFF.

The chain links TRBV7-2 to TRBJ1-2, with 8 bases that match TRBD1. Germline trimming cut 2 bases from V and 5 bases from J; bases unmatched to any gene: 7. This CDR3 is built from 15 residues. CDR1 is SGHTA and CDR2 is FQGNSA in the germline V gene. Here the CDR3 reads CASSLNQGASYGYTF. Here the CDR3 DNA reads TGTGCCAGCAGCTTAAACCAGGGGGCCTCATATGGCTACACCTTC.

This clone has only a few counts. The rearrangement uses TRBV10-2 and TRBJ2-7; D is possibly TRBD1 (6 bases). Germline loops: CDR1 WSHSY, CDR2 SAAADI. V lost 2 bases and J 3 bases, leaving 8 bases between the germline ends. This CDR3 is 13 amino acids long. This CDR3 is CASSEGRGYEQYF. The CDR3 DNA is TGCGCCAGCAGTGAGGGCAGGGGCTACGAGCAGTACTTC.

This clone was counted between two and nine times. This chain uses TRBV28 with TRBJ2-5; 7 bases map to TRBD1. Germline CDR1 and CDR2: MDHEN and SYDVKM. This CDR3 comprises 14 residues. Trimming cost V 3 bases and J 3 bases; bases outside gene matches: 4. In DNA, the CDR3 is TGTGCCAGCAGTTTGGGACAGCCGAAAGAGACCCAGTACTTC. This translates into CASSLGQPKETQYF.

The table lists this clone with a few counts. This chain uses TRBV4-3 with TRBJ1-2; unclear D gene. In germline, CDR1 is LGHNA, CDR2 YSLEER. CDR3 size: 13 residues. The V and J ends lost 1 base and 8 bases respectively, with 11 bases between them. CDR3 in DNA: TGCGCCAGCAGCCAAGGACATACCAGAGGCTACACCTTC. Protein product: CASSQGHTRGYTF.

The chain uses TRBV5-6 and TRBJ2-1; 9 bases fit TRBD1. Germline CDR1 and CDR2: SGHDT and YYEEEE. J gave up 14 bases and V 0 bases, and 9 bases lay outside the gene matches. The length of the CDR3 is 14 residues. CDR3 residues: CASSLASTGGVKFF. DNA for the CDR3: TGTGCCAGCAGCTTGGCTTCAACAGGGGGCGTCAAGTTCTTC.

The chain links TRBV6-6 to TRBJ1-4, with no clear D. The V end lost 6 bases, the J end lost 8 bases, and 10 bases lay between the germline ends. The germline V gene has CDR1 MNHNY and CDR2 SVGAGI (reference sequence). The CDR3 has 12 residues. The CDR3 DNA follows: TGTGCCAGCAGCCACACGGGGGAAAAACTGTTTTTT. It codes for CASSHTGEKLFF.

CDR3 sequence reads: CASSVVAGGGYTF. The DNA of the CDR3 is TGTGCCAGCAGCGTAGTCGCAGGGGGCGGCTACACCTTC. The J gene is TRBJ1-2, the V gene TRBV9; 8 bases map to TRBD1. The length of the CDR3 is 13 residues. Trimming cost V 0 bases and J 8 bases; bases outside gene matches: 3. Looked up from germline, CDR1 is SGDLS and CDR2 is YYNGEE.

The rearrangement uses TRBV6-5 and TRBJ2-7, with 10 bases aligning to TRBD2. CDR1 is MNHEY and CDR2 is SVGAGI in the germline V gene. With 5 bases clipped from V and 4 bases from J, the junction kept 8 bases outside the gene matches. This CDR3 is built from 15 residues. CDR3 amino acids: CASSPSGGAFYEQYF. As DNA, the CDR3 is TGTGCCAGCAGTCCAAGCGGGGGGGCGTTTTACGAGCAGTACTTC.

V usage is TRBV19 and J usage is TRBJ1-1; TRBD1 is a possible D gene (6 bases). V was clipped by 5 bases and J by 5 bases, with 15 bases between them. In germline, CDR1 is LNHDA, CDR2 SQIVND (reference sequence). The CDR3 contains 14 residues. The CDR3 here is CASSVGQIPTEAFF. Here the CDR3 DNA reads TGTGCCAGTAGTGTCGGACAGATCCCTACTGAAGCTTTCTTT.

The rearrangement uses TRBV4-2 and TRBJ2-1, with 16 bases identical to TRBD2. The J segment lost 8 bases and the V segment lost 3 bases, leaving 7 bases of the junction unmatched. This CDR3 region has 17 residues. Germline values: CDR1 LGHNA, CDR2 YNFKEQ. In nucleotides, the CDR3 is TGTGCCAGCAGCCAGGATCCGGGACTAGCGGGAGGGGATGAGCAGTTCTTC. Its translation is CASSQDPGLAGGDEQFF.

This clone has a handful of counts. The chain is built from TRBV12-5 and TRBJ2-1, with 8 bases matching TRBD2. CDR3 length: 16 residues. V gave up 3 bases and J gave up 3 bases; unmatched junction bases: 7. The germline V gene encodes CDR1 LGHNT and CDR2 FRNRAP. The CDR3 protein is CASGFAREVDYNEQFF. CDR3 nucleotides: TGTGCTAGTGGTTTCGCGCGGGAGGTTGACTACAATGAGCAGTTCTTC.

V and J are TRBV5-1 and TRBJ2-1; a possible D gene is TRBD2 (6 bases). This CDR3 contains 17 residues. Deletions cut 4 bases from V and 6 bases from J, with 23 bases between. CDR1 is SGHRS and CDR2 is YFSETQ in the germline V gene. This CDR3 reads CASSGATSARSVNEQFF. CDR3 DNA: TGCGCCAGCAGCGGAGCGACTAGTGCCAGATCGGTCAATGAGCAGTTCTTC.

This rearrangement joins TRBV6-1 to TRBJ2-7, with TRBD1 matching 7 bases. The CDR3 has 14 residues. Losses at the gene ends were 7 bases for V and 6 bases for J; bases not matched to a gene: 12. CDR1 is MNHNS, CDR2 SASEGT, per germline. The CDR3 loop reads CASNQRDSYREQYF. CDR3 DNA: TGTGCCAGCAACCAACGGGACAGCTACCGCGAGCAGTACTTC.

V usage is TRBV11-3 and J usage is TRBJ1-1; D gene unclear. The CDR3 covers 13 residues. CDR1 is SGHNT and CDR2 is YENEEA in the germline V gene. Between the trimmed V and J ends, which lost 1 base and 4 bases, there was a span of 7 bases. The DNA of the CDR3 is TGTGCCAGCAGCTTAGTTCAGATCACTGAAGCTTTCTTT. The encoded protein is CASSLVQITEAFF.

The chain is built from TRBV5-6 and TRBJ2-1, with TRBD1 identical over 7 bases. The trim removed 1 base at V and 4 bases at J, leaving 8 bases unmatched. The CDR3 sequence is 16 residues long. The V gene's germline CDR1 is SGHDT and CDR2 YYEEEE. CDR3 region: CASSLKGASGYNEQFF. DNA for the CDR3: TGTGCCAGCAGCTTGAAGGGGGCCAGTGGGTACAATGAGCAGTTCTTC. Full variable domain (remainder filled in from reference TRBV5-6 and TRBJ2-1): DAGVTQSPTHLIKTRGQQVTLRCSPKSGHDTVSWYQQALGQGPQFIFQYYEEEERQRGNFPDRFSGHQFPNYSSELNVNALLLGDSALYLCASSLKGASGYNEQFFGPGTRLTVL.

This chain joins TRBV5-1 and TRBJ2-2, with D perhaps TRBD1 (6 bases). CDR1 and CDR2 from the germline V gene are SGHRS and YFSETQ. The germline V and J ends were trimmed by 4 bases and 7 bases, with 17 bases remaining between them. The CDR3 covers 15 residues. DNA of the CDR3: TGCGCCAGCAGCCCTAATGCAGGGGTGGACGGGGAGCTGTTTTTT. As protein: CASSPNAGVDGELFF.

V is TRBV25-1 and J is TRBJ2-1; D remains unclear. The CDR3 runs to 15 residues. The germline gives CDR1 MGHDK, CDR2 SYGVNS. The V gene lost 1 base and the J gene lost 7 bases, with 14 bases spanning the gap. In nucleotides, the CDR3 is TGTGCCAGCAGTGAATTTGAGAAACTCACGAATGAGCAGTTCTTC. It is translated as CASSEFEKLTNEQFF.

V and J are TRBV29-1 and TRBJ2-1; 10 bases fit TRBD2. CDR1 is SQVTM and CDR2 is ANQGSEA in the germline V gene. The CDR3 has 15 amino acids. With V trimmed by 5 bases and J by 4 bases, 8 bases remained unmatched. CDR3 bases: TGCAGCGTTCCGAGACTAGCGGGCCCATACAATGAGCAGTTCTTC. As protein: CSVPRLAGPYNEQFF.